The 27 T cell receptor beta chains listed next were all sequenced from one sample in a study of T cells in localized non-small cell lung cancer. Data came from immunoSEQ multiplex PCR; TCRdb stores just in-frame clones and leaves some out. The sample holds tens of thousands of clones, around 89% seen once. The sequenced sample was peripheral blood, obtained before any cancer treatment. These receptor sequences come from a woman aged 35 to 69 with stage I lung adenocarcinoma.

This clone was detected a few times. The V gene is TRBV7-2, the J gene TRBJ2-7, with D possibly being TRBD2 (5 bases). Trimming took off 0 bases at V and 4 bases at J, with 13 bases between the two ends. This CDR3 region has 15 residues. Germline loops: CDR1 SGHTA, CDR2 FQGNSA. CDR3 region: CASSLAPLGEYEQYF. The CDR3 DNA is TGTGCCAGCAGCTTAGCCCCCCTTGGGGAGTACGAGCAGTACTTC.

The gene calls are TRBV5-1 and TRBJ2-5; unclear D gene. Trimming pared 2 bases from V and 0 bases from J, leaving 8 bases between. This CDR3 is 14 amino acids long. Germline V gene sequence: CDR1 SGHRS, CDR2 YFSETQ. CDR3 amino acids: CASSFDTNQETQYF. DNA of the CDR3: TGCGCCAGCAGCTTCGACACCAACCAAGAGACCCAGTACTTC.

V and J are TRBV27 and TRBJ2-1; TRBD2 agrees at 11 bases. This CDR3 contains 16 residues. Trimming cost V 5 bases and J 2 bases; bases outside gene matches: 5. Germline assignment: CDR1 MNHEY and CDR2 SMNVEV (reference sequence). Here the CDR3 reads CASSQLAGVAYNEQFF. CDR3 coding DNA: TGTGCCAGCAGTCAACTAGCGGGAGTTGCCTACAATGAGCAGTTCTTC.

The V and J genes are TRBV27 and TRBJ1-4; D remains ambiguous. The CDR3 runs to 15 residues. Germline CDR1 and CDR2: MNHEY and SMNVEV (reference sequence). V was cut by 5 bases and J by 8 bases, with 18 bases left in between. CDR3 amino acids: CASSPAETRREKLFF. In DNA, the CDR3 is TGTGCCAGCAGTCCCGCGGAGACCCGGAGGGAAAAACTGTTTTTT.

This clone was recorded a few times. The chain combines TRBV19 with TRBJ1-1, with D perhaps TRBD1 (5 bases). The germline V gene has CDR1 LNHDA and CDR2 SQIVND (reference sequence). This CDR3 is built from 11 residues. V dropped 8 bases and J dropped 6 bases, with 10 bases sitting between them. CDR3 sequence: CASYRGAEAFF. CDR3 DNA sequence: TGTGCCAGTTACCGGGGCGCTGAAGCTTTCTTT.

The chain has TRBV6-1 and TRBJ1-4, with a weak D call TRBD1 (6 bases). Germline CDR1 reads MNHNS; CDR2 reads SASEGT. This CDR3 is 13 amino acids long. With 6 bases removed from V and 7 bases from J, the gap between germline ends came to 12 bases. Here the CDR3 DNA reads TGTGCCAGCAGCCGCGAACAGGGTGAAAAACTGTTTTTT. Translating gives CASSREQGEKLFF.

The chain is built from TRBV7-9 and TRBJ2-1; no reliable D call. V was shortened by 2 bases and J by 0 bases, with 11 bases between the two germline ends. There are 16 residues in the CDR3. Germline CDR1 is SEHNR and CDR2 is FQNEAQ (reference sequence). The CDR3 sequence: CASSLYGRRSYNEQFF. The CDR3 DNA reads as TGTGCCAGCAGCTTATATGGGCGTCGCTCCTACAATGAGCAGTTCTTC.

V is TRBV27 and J is TRBJ2-1; D may be TRBD1 (6 bases). The V end lost 4 bases, the J end lost 8 bases, and 12 bases lay between the germline ends. CDR3 size: 13 residues. Germline values: CDR1 MNHEY, CDR2 SMNVEV (reference sequence). DNA of the CDR3: TGTGCCAGCAGTTCAACAGGGTACCATGAGCAGTTCTTC. This translates into CASSSTGYHEQFF.

The rearrangement joins TRBV6-1 to TRBJ1-2, with D maybe TRBD1 (5 bases). The ends were cut back, 6 bases at V and 0 bases at J, with 11 bases in the middle. This CDR3 spans 14 amino acids. Per germline, CDR1 MNHNS and CDR2 SASEGT. CDR3 in amino acids: CASRDRTTNYGYTF. CDR3 nucleotide sequence: TGTGCCAGCAGGGATCGGACAACTAACTATGGCTACACCTTC.

The chain recombines TRBV7-2 with TRBJ2-7; perhaps TRBD2 as D (6 bases). This CDR3 comprises 14 residues. CDR1 SGHTA and CDR2 FQGNSA come from the germline V gene. Trimming pared 6 bases from V and 1 base from J, leaving 13 bases between. Here the CDR3 reads CASRTLGGSYEQYF. The DNA for the CDR3 is TGTGCCAGCAGAACCCTTGGGGGGTCCTACGAGCAGTACTTC.

V gene TRBV9 combines with J gene TRBJ2-1; 15 nucleotides align to TRBD2. Germline loops: CDR1 SGDLS, CDR2 YYNGEE. The CDR3 has 21 residues. V gave up 0 bases and J gave up 1 base; unmatched junction bases: 11. The CDR3 region is CASSVGLTPGLAGGSYNEQFF. The CDR3 DNA reads as TGTGCCAGCAGCGTAGGACTAACCCCGGGACTAGCGGGAGGATCCTACAATGAGCAGTTCTTC.

This chain joins TRBV5-4 and TRBJ2-2, with 11 nucleotides matching TRBD1. J was trimmed by 3 bases and V by 4 bases; bases with no gene match: 17. There are 20 residues in the CDR3. Germline V gene lookup returns CDR1 SGHNT and CDR2 YYREEE (reference sequence). CDR3 in DNA: TGTGCCAGCAGCCCCATTCGGCTTTCGGGACAGGGGGGGGACACCGGGGAGCTGTTTTTT. Amino acid sequence: CASSPIRLSGQGGDTGELFF.

The V and J genes are TRBV5-6 and TRBJ1-4, with 8 bases matching TRBD1. CDR3 length: 13 residues. Germline V gives CDR1 SGHDT, CDR2 YYEEEE. Trimming cost V 5 bases and J 10 bases; bases outside gene matches: 7. CDR3 protein: CASSQDTGGKLFF. The DNA for the CDR3 is TGTGCCAGCAGTCAAGATACAGGGGGAAAACTGTTTTTT.

The chain recombines TRBV11-3 with TRBJ1-1; no clear D gene. CDR1 SGHNT and CDR2 YENEEA come from the germline V gene. This CDR3 contains 13 residues. V lost 3 bases and J 1 base, leaving 6 bases between the germline ends. This CDR3 reads CASSFSGNTEAFF. CDR3 bases: TGTGCCAGCAGCTTTTCGGGGAACACTGAAGCTTTCTTT. The full variable domain, rest sourced from reference TRBV11-3 and TRBJ1-1, is EAGVVQSPRYKIIEKKQPVAFWCNPISGHNTLYWYLQNLGQGPELLIRYENEEAVDDSQLPKDRFSAERLKGVDSTLKIQPAELGDSAVYLCASSFSGNTEAFFGQGTRLTVV.

This clone appeared a single time. CDR3 nucleotide sequence: TGCGCCAGCAGCCCAGGACAGCCATATAGCAATCAGCCCCAGCATTTT. Its protein product is CASSPGQPYSNQPQHF. The rearrangement links TRBV5-1 to TRBJ1-5; D might be TRBD1 (6 bases). The germline V and J ends were trimmed by 4 bases and 0 bases, with 14 bases remaining between them. Germline loops: CDR1 SGHRS, CDR2 YFSETQ. The CDR3 is 16 residues long. Full variable domain (rest looked up from reference TRBV5-1 and TRBJ1-5): KAGVTQTPRYLIKTRGQQVTLSCSPISGHRSVSWYQQTPGQGLQFLFEYFSETQRNKGNFPGRFSGRQFSNSRSEMNVSTLELGDSALYLCASSPGQPYSNQPQHFGDGTRLSIL.

The gene calls are TRBV6-1 and TRBJ1-4; the D gene is possibly TRBD1 (5 bases). The CDR3 has 15 amino acids. V was pared by 2 bases and J by 8 bases, with 15 bases between. CDR1 is MNHNS and CDR2 is SASEGT in the germline V gene. CDR3 amino acids: CASSEWRGAGEKLFF. As DNA, the CDR3 is TGTGCCAGCAGTGAATGGAGGGGAGCAGGGGAAAAACTGTTTTTT.

The chain links TRBV5-4 to TRBJ1-5, with D unresolved. The CDR3 is made up of 16 amino acids. CDR1 and CDR2 (germline): SGHNT, YYREEE (reference sequence). The ends were cut back, 2 bases at V and 3 bases at J, with 15 bases in the middle. The chain's CDR3 is CASSLEVGGPNQPQHF. CDR3 DNA: TGTGCCAGCAGCTTAGAAGTGGGAGGCCCCAATCAGCCCCAGCATTTT.

In its sample, this clone was seen once. The rearrangement links TRBV29-1 to TRBJ1-1; 8 nucleotides match TRBD1. The CDR3 extends over 14 amino acids. The V segment lost 7 bases and the J segment 4 bases; nucleotides outside the gene matches: 11. Germline CDR1 SQVTM, CDR2 ANQGSEA. CDR3 bases: TGCAGCGGGATCTCTGACAGGGGCGCCACTGAAGCTTTCTTT. Translating it yields CSGISDRGATEAFF.

The chain joins TRBV5-1 to TRBJ1-3, with 7 bases identical to TRBD1. V lost 1 base, J lost 2 bases, and 3 bases stayed unmatched. CDR1 and CDR2 (germline): SGHRS, YFSETQ. This CDR3 is built from 15 residues. The CDR3 spells CASSLTTGPGNTIYF. The CDR3 bases are TGCGCCAGCAGCTTGACGACAGGGCCTGGAAACACCATATATTTT.

This clone was counted a few times. This rearrangement joins TRBV14 to TRBJ2-1, with TRBD1 identical over 8 bases. The ends lost 1 base at V and 6 bases at J; junction bases unmatched: 8. CDR1 and CDR2 (germline): SGHDN, FVKESK. This CDR3 contains 16 residues. CDR3 protein: CASSQARQGRTNEQFF. The DNA for the CDR3 is TGTGCCAGCAGCCAAGCGCGACAGGGGAGAACCAATGAGCAGTTCTTC.

The genes are TRBV2 and TRBJ1-2, with D possibly being TRBD1 (5 bases). The CDR3 spans 13 residues. V lost 0 bases, J lost 6 bases, and 8 bases lay in between. CDR1 and CDR2 from the germline V gene are SNHLY and FYNNEI. The CDR3 protein is CASSEARGDGYTF. For the CDR3, the DNA is TGTGCCAGCAGTGAAGCAAGGGGTGATGGCTACACCTTC.

The V call is TRBV6-5, the J call TRBJ2-1; 8 bases match TRBD1. V lost 6 bases, J lost 4 bases, and 2 bases stayed unmatched. The germline V gene has CDR1 MNHEY and CDR2 SVGAGI. The CDR3 consists of 13 residues. CDR3 loop: CASRTGAYNEQFF. The CDR3 DNA sequence: TGTGCCAGCAGGACAGGGGCGTACAATGAGCAGTTCTTC.

This sequence joins TRBV6-5 and TRBJ1-1, with D possibly matching TRBD1 (6 bases). V gave up 7 bases and J gave up 0 bases, with 12 bases separating them. This CDR3 spans 14 amino acids. The germline CDR1 and CDR2 sequences are MNHEY and SVGAGI. CDR3 nucleotide sequence: TGTGCCAGCACCCAGGGGTTGGTGAACACTGAAGCTTTCTTT. Translated, it gives CASTQGLVNTEAFF.

This clone was recorded a few times. The chain has TRBV5-6 and TRBJ2-7; D remains unclear. The germline V and J ends were trimmed by 2 bases and 4 bases, with 4 bases remaining between them. The CDR3 sequence is 11 residues long. CDR1 SGHDT and CDR2 YYEEEE come from the germline V gene. The CDR3 bases are TGTGCCAGCAGCTTAAATTACGAGCAGTACTTC. Amino acid sequence: CASSLNYEQYF.

The gene calls are TRBV23-1 and TRBJ2-7; 7 nucleotides match TRBD1. TRBV23-1 is flagged as an ORF with uncertain function. The CDR3 is 14 residues long. The V and J ends lost 3 bases and 7 bases, in that order; junction bases with no gene match: 9. The CDR3 protein is CASSHRTGVTEQYF. The DNA of the CDR3 is TGCGCCAGCAGTCATAGGACAGGTGTAACGGAGCAGTACTTC.

V gene TRBV6-1 combines with J gene TRBJ1-2; D is possibly TRBD1 (6 bases). Trimming removed 6 bases from V and 4 bases from J, with 15 bases in between. Germline V gene lookup returns CDR1 MNHNS and CDR2 SASEGT. The CDR3 length is 14 residues. The CDR3 is CASRNLDSVYGYTF. In DNA form, the CDR3 reads TGTGCCAGCAGAAACCTGGACAGCGTCTATGGCTACACCTTC.

The table lists this clone with a few counts. The CDR3: CAWSGLRTLTSTDTQYF. CDR3 nucleotide sequence: TGTGCCTGGAGTGGACTAAGGACGCTTACTAGCACAGATACGCAGTATTTT. The chain uses TRBV30 and TRBJ2-3; a possible D gene is TRBD2 (5 bases). Between the trimmed V and J ends, which lost 1 base and 0 bases, there was a span of 17 bases. This CDR3 has 17 amino acids. Germline CDR1 is GTSNPN and CDR2 is SVGIG (reference sequence).